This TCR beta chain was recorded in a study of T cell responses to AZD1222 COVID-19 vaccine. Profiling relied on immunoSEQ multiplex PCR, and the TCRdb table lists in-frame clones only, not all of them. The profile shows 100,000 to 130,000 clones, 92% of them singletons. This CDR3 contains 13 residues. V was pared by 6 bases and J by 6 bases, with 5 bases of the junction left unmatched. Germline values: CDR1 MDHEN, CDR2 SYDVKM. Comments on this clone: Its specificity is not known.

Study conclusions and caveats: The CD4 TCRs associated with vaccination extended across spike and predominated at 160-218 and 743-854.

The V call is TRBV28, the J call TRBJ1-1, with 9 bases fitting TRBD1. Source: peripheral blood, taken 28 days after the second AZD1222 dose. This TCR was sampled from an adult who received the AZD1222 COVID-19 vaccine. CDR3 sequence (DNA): TGTGCCAGCAGATGGACAGGGGCCTCTGAAGCTTTCTTT. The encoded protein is CASRWTGASEAFF. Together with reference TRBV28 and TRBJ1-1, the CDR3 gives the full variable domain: DVKVTQSSRYLVKRTGEKVFLECVQDMDHENMFWYRQDPGLGLRLIYFSYDVKMKEKGDIPEGYSVSREKKERFSLILESASTNQTSMYLCASRWTGASEAFFGQGTRLTVV.